Following are 19 T cell receptor beta chains from one sample sequenced in a study of CXCR3-negative and CXCR3-positive naive CD8 T cells. TRB cDNA libraries were made by UMI-labeled 5' RACE. From its re-call of the 5' RACE reads, TCRdb lists each CDR3 protein once, without DNA. The repertoire table contains tens of thousands of distinct CDR3 sequences. The sequencing input was naive CXCR3- CD8+ T cells from blood. Subset of the sample: CD45RO-CCR7+CD27+CD95- naive CD8+ T cells lacking CXCR3 (TNR3-). The receptors come from a human donor in good health. Some clones in this sample may be carry-over from other donors' samples.

CDR3 protein: CASSVEYEQYF. The chain has TRBV2 and TRBJ2-7. The germline gives CDR1 SNHLY, CDR2 FYNNEI. The CDR3 covers 11 residues.

The chain's CDR3 is CASRFGPGLIYEQYF. The V gene is TRBV28, the J gene TRBJ2-7; the D call of TRBD2 rests on TCRdb alone, since no DNA is present to check it. CDR3 length: 15 residues. Germline loops: CDR1 MDHEN, CDR2 SYDVKM.

The chain recombines TRBV7-9 with TRBJ1-1. In germline, CDR1 is SEHNR, CDR2 FQNEAQ (reference sequence). The CDR3 contains 18 residues. CDR3 sequence reads: CASSSFASGTELNTEAFF.

V is TRBV23-1 and J is TRBJ2-2. TRBV23-1 is filed as an ORF, its function uncertain. The CDR3 loop spans 15 amino acids. The CDR3 here is CASPRCGSNTGELFF.

The CDR3 loop reads CAILDRAKDTQYF. V gene TRBV2 combines with J gene TRBJ2-3; TCRdb returns TRBD1, unconfirmable since there is no DNA. Germline V gene sequence: CDR1 SNHLY, CDR2 FYNNEI. The CDR3 spans 13 residues.

V usage is TRBV2 and J usage is TRBJ2-7; the D gene TCRdb calls, TRBD1, cannot be checked with no DNA. The CDR3 totals 15 residues. Germline CDR1 reads SNHLY; CDR2 reads FYNNEI. The CDR3 here is CASSGSDRGLYEQYF.

The chain carries TRBV28 and TRBJ2-1; the TRBD2 assignment by TCRdb is unverifiable without DNA. Per germline, CDR1 MDHEN and CDR2 SYDVKM. This CDR3 spans 16 amino acids. CDR3 amino acids: CASSFKPGLPTFEQFF. Using reference TRBV28 and TRBJ2-1 for the parts outside the CDR3, the full variable domain is DVKVTQSSRYLVKRTGEKVFLECVQDMDHENMFWYRQDPGLGLRLIYFSYDVKMKEKGDIPEGYSVSREKKERFSLILESASTNQTSMYLCASSFKPGLPTFEQFFGPGTRLTVL.

The chain uses TRBV7-2 and TRBJ1-2. The CDR3 has 12 amino acids. Germline loops: CDR1 SGHTA, CDR2 FQGNSA. The CDR3 sequence: CASSLGGYGYTF.

The rearrangement joins TRBV7-9 to TRBJ2-1; the D call from TCRdb, TRBD1, cannot be confirmed without DNA. CDR3 length: 15 amino acids. Germline loops: CDR1 SEHNR, CDR2 FQNEAQ (reference sequence). The CDR3 protein is CASSLTPQGRDEQFF.

This chain links TRBV5-1 with TRBJ2-3; TCRdb returns TRBD2, unconfirmable since there is no DNA. From germline, CDR1 is SGHRS and CDR2 YFSETQ. This CDR3 has 16 amino acids. CDR3 sequence: CASSYDSGGVTDTQYF.

V usage is TRBV7-9 and J usage is TRBJ2-3; the D call from TCRdb, TRBD1, cannot be confirmed without DNA. The germline V gene has CDR1 SEHNR and CDR2 FQNEAQ (reference sequence). The CDR3 is 13 residues long. This CDR3 is CASMDRSTDTQYF. Full variable domain (missing parts from reference TRBV7-9 and TRBJ2-3): DTGVSQNPRHKITKRGQNVTFRCDPISEHNRLYWYRQTLGQGPEFLTYFQNEAQLEKSRLLSDRFSAERPKGSFSTLEIQRTEQGDSAMYLCASMDRSTDTQYFGPGTRLTVL.

The gene calls are TRBV7-3 and TRBJ1-6; TCRdb gives TRBD1 as the D gene, but with no DNA this cannot be confirmed. The CDR3 loop spans 15 amino acids. Germline CDR1 is SGHTA and CDR2 is FQGTGA. CDR3 in amino acids: CASSVTGGAGSPLHF. The full variable domain, completed using reference TRBV7-3 and TRBJ1-6, is GAGVSQTPSNKVTEKGKYVELRCDPISGHTALYWYRQSLGQGPEFLIYFQGTGAADDSGLPNDRFFAVRPEGSVSTLKIQRTERGDSAVYLCASSVTGGAGSPLHFGNGTRLTVT.

The CDR3 is CASSSTVYEQYF. The gene calls are TRBV6-2 or TRBV6-3 and TRBJ2-7. The CDR3 sequence is 12 residues long. Per the germline V gene, CDR1 is MNHEY and CDR2 is SVGEGT.

The chain links TRBV7-3 to TRBJ2-2; no DNA is available, so the TRBD2 call from TCRdb remains unchecked. Looked up from germline, CDR1 is SGHTA and CDR2 is FQGTGA. CDR3 size: 14 residues. The CDR3: CASSLTGGTGELFF.

The CDR3 here is CSANSLGKTGTGYF. The rearrangement links TRBV20-1 to TRBJ2-7; there is no DNA to check the TCRdb D call of TRBD1. Germline assignment: CDR1 DFQATT and CDR2 SNEGSKA (reference sequence). There are 14 residues in the CDR3.

CDR3 region: CASRPGGAVDTQYF. The chain carries TRBV7-2 and TRBJ2-5; TCRdb calls TRBD1, which cannot be checked without DNA. There are 14 residues in the CDR3. Germline loops: CDR1 SGHTA, CDR2 FQGNSA.

The genes are TRBV6-2 or TRBV6-3 and TRBJ2-7; the TCRdb D gene call, TRBD1, has no DNA to confirm it. This CDR3 region has 19 residues. The V gene's germline CDR1 is MNHEY and CDR2 SVGEGT. This chain's CDR3 is CASSYDPAAVTGNVYEQYF.

V usage is TRBV5-6 and J usage is TRBJ2-1; TCRdb indicates TRBD2, and absent DNA this call remains unverified. The CDR3 extends over 14 amino acids. Germline-derived CDR1 and CDR2 are SGHDT and YYEEEE. The CDR3 spells CASSPSSGYNEQFF. Full variable domain (remainder filled in from reference TRBV5-6 and TRBJ2-1): DAGVTQSPTHLIKTRGQQVTLRCSPKSGHDTVSWYQQALGQGPQFIFQYYEEEERQRGNFPDRFSGHQFPNYSSELNVNALLLGDSALYLCASSPSSGYNEQFFGPGTRLTVL.

The chain is built from TRBV7-6 and TRBJ1-5; TCRdb selects TRBD1, and the lack of DNA leaves this call unchecked. This CDR3 region has 20 residues. Germline V gene data show CDR1 as SGHVS and CDR2 as FNYEAQ. CDR3 protein: CASSLSRAGGEVEKIQPQHF.